This T cell receptor (beta chain) stems from a study of blood T cell repertoires in COVID-19. Study overall: Samples representing acute and convalescent COVID-19 were sourced from the United States, Italy and Spain. T cells, B-cell-depleted T cells, or PBMCs provided the cDNA or gDNA that served as material.

This CDR3 contains 12 residues. With 6 bases clipped from V and 7 bases from J, the junction kept 4 bases outside the gene matches. CDR1 is MNHNY, CDR2 SVGAGI, per germline (reference sequence). Original analysis: Cell counts per sample came from amplifying reference gene primers. Clones were sequenced by immunoSEQ multiplex PCR, and TCRdb holds only the in-frame ones, with some missing. V, J and clone size derive from that table, while D and trimming were established from the DNA sequence. This table holds approximately 340,000 clones, around 83% found once. The sequencing input was peripheral blood. The J gene is TRBJ1-1, the V gene TRBV6-6, with 8 bases fitting TRBD1. This sequence originates from a man aged 30-40 years with active or convalescent COVID-19. The CDR3 bases are TGTGCCAGCAGCAGGACAGGGCTTGAAGCTTTCTTT. Residues: CASSRTGLEAFF.